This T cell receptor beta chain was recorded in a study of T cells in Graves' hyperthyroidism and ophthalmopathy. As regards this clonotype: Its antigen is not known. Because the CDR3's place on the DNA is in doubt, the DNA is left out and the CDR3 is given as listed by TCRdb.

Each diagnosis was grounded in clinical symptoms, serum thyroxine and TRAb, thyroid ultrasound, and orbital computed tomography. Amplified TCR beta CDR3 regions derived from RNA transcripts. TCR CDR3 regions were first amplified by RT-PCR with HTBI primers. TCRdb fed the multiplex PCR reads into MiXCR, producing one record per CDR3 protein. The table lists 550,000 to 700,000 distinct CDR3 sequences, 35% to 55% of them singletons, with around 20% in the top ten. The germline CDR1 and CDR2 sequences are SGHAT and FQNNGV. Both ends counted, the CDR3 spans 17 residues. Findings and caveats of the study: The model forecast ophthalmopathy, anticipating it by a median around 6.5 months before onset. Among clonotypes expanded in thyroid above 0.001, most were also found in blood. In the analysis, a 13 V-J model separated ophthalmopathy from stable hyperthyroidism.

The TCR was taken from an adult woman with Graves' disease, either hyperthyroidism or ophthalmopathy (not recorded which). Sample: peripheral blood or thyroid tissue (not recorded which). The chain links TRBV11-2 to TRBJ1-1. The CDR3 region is CASSFYICSAREVEAFF.